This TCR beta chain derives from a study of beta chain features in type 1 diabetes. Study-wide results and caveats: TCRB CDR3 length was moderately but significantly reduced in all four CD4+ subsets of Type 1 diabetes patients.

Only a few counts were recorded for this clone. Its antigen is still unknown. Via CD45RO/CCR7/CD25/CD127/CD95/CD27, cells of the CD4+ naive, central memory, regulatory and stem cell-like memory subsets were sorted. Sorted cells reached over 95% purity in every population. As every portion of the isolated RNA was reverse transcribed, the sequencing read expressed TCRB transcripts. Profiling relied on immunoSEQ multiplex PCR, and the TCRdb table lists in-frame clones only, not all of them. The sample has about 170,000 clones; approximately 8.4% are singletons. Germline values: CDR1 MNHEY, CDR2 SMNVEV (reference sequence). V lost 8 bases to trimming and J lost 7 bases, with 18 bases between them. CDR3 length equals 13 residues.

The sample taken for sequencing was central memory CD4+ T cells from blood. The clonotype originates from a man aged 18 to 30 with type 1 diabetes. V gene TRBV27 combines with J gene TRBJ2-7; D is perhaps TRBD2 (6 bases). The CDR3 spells CASRLGRAEEQYF. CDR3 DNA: TGTGCCAGCCGACTAGGACGCGCAGAGGAGCAGTACTTC.